The present T cell receptor (beta chain) was sequenced within a study of metastatic and nonmetastatic thyroid tumors. Regarding this clone: Its antigen is currently unknown.

With MiXCR, TCRdb reprocessed the PCR reads. The table includes 15,000 to 20,000 clones, roughly 27% detected once. Thyroid surgery was performed in patients who had received no treatment beforehand. Notes on the study in general: When malignant thyroid tumors were compared with benign nodules, TCR beta diversity was reportedly significantly higher in the malignant tumors. This held in both blood and tumor samples.

Trimming took off 4 bases at V and 0 bases at J, with 10 bases between the two ends. The CDR3 extends over 15 amino acids. Germline V gene data show CDR1 as MNHNS and CDR2 as SASEGT. The sample taken for sequencing was tumor tissue. The receptor was derived from a male donor with papillary thyroid cancer or a benign thyroid nodule (not recorded which). Some clones in this sample may be carry-over from other donors' samples. This rearrangement joins TRBV6-1 to TRBJ1-5; D is ambiguous. The DNA for the CDR3 is TGTGCCAGCAGTGTGATGGGAAATAGCAATCAGCCCCAGCATTTT. Translated: CASSVMGNSNQPQHF.